This T cell receptor (beta chain) was retrieved from a study of blood T cell repertoires in COVID-19. Per the germline V gene, CDR1 is MGHDK and CDR2 is SYGVNS. The CDR3 extends over 14 amino acids. The ends were cut back, 4 bases at V and 2 bases at J, with 10 bases in the middle. Sequencing used immunoSEQ multiplex PCR; TCRdb keeps in-frame clones, though not all of them. This table holds tens of thousands of clones, 75% to 90% found once. Source material: peripheral blood. The chain recombines TRBV25-1 with TRBJ2-3; D not certain. The clonotype originates from a man in his fifties with acute or convalescent COVID-19. Written as DNA, the CDR3 is TGTGCCAGCAGTGGCAGAGGCCCCACAGATACGCAGTATTTT. This codes for CASSGRGPTDTQYF. The full variable domain, its missing parts supplied by reference TRBV25-1 and TRBJ2-3, is EADIYQTPRYLVIGTGKKITLECSQTMGHDKMYWYQQDPGMELHLIHYSYGVNSTEKGDLSSESTVSRIRTEHFPLTLESARPSHTSQYLCASSGRGPTDTQYFGPGTRLTVL.